Presented here are 22 T cell receptor beta chains from one specimen sequenced in a study of T-cell memory formation after mild COVID-19. A single record per CDR3 protein comes from TCRdb applying MiXCR to the 5' RACE reads. The sample shows around 390,000 distinct CDR3 sequences, approximately 15% of them seen only once. The specimen was PBMCs or a T cell subset sorted from them (not recorded which). These receptors all stem from a man between 18 and 29 years old who had mild COVID-19 (a few samples of this study predate the infection). Cell type and time point are not known.

This sequence joins TRBV18 and TRBJ1-5; possible D gene TRBD1, 5 bases. This CDR3 has 14 residues. Deletions cut 4 bases from V and 3 bases from J, with 10 bases between. The germline V gene encodes CDR1 KGHSH and CDR2 LQKENI. The chain's CDR3 is CASSRAGYNQPQHF. For the CDR3, the DNA is TGTGCCAGCTCACGTGCAGGGTACAATCAGCCCCAGCATTTT.

The chain carries TRBV28 and TRBJ1-6; D remains unclear. The CDR3 contains 14 residues. The germline V and J ends were trimmed by 3 bases and 9 bases, with 12 bases remaining between them. CDR1 and CDR2 (germline): MDHEN, SYDVKM. DNA for the CDR3: TGTGCCAGCAGTTTCAGGCAGTTGAGTTCACCCCTCCACTTT. Its translation is CASSFRQLSSPLHF. The full variable domain, its missing parts supplied by reference TRBV28 and TRBJ1-6, is DVKVTQSSRYLVKRTGEKVFLECVQDMDHENMFWYRQDPGLGLRLIYFSYDVKMKEKGDIPEGYSVSREKKERFSLILESASTNQTSMYLCASSFRQLSSPLHFGNGTRLTVT.

This clonotype was observed a handful of times. This chain uses TRBV12-3 or TRBV12-4 with TRBJ2-7; weak D call: TRBD1 (6 bases). The CDR3 contains 13 residues. The ends were cut back, 3 bases at V and 3 bases at J, with 9 bases in the middle. The CDR3 nucleotides read TGTGCCAGCAGTTTCGACAGGAACTACGAGCAGTACTTC. Its translation is CASSFDRNYEQYF.

This sequence joins TRBV6-6 and TRBJ1-1; D gene uncertain. Germline CDR1 and CDR2: MNHNY and SVGAGI (reference sequence). V was shortened by 6 bases and J by 0 bases, with 11 bases between the two germline ends. CDR3 length equals 14 residues. CDR3 region: CASRLDRLNTEAFF. In nucleotides, the CDR3 is TGTGCCAGCAGGTTGGATAGGCTGAACACTGAAGCTTTCTTT.

The V gene is TRBV11-2, the J gene TRBJ2-7, with D unresolved. V dropped 5 bases and J dropped 3 bases, with 11 bases sitting between them. Germline assignment: CDR1 SGHAT and CDR2 FQNNGV. The CDR3 totals 13 residues. This CDR3 is CASSELDNYEQYV. The DNA of the CDR3 is TGTGCCAGCAGCGAGCTTGACAACTACGAGCAGTACGTC.

This clonotype showed up just a few times. J is TRBJ2-7 and V is TRBV10-3, with D maybe TRBD2 (7 bases). The CDR3 is 15 residues long. Germline V gene data show CDR1 as ENHRY and CDR2 as SYGVKD. V was cut by 7 bases and J by 2 bases, with 18 bases left in between. The CDR3 region is CAIKAGAGAAYEQYF. CDR3 DNA: TGTGCCATCAAGGCGGGTGCGGGGGCAGCCTACGAGCAGTACTTC.

At least ten counts were recorded for this clonotype. J is TRBJ2-1 and V is TRBV7-2, with D perhaps matching TRBD1 (5 bases). The CDR3 extends over 15 amino acids. V lost 5 bases and J 7 bases, leaving 18 bases between the germline ends. The germline V gene has CDR1 SGHTA and CDR2 FQGNSA. This CDR3 is CASSPTRAQSNEQFF. DNA of the CDR3: TGTGCCAGCAGCCCCACCAGGGCCCAATCGAATGAGCAGTTCTTC.

With regard to this clonotype: A junction end diverges from the germline sequence, so it may reflect a read error. The rearrangement uses TRBV18 and TRBJ2-1; D might be TRBD1 (8 bases). CDR1 and CDR2 (germline): KGHSH, LQKENI. CDR3 length: 12 amino acids. This chain's CDR3 is CASSPRDRGGIF. CDR3 coding DNA: TGTGCCAGCTCACCACGAGACAGGGGAGGGATCTTC.

This clonotype was seen only a few times. The chain couples TRBV18 to TRBJ2-7, with D possibly called TRBD1 or TRBD2 (6 bases each). The CDR3 has 13 amino acids. V lost 2 bases and J 6 bases, leaving 11 bases between the germline ends. Germline V gene lookup returns CDR1 KGHSH and CDR2 LQKENI. The CDR3 bases are TGTGCCAGCTCACCAGTAGGGGGGTCCGAGCAGTACTTC. Translation gives CASSPVGGSEQYF.

This clonotype was seen a few times. The rearrangement joins TRBV29-1 to TRBJ2-1, with 13 bases identical to TRBD2. Looked up from germline, CDR1 is SQVTM and CDR2 is ANQGSEA. The CDR3 is 14 amino acids. V shed 7 bases, J shed 5 bases, and the junction held 5 bases outside the gene matches. As DNA, the CDR3 is TGCAGCGCGGGAACTAGCGGGGGGGACAATGAGCAGTTCTTC. Translating it yields CSAGTSGGDNEQFF.

This clonotype was detected only a few times. The chain combines TRBV12-3 or TRBV12-4 with TRBJ2-7, with 11 bases identical to TRBD1. The ends lost 5 bases at V and 6 bases at J; junction bases unmatched: 0. The CDR3 length is 12 residues. CDR3 region: CASSGTGGEQYV. CDR3 DNA sequence: TGTGCCAGCAGTGGGACAGGGGGCGAGCAGTACGTC.

This clonotype was observed a handful of times. The genes are TRBV4-1 and TRBJ2-1; D unresolved. Trimming shortened V by 5 bases and J by 6 bases, and 11 bases separated the two germline ends. This CDR3 is 13 amino acids long. Germline V gene data show CDR1 as MGHRA and CDR2 as YSYEKL. This CDR3 reads CASSFRITNEQFF. CDR3 nucleotides: TGCGCCAGCAGCTTCCGAATAACCAATGAGCAGTTCTTC.

This clonotype has just a few counts. The CDR3 sequence is CASSIAGELFF. The CDR3 DNA reads TGTGCCAGTAGTATCGCCGGGGAGCTGTTTTTT. The gene calls are TRBV19 and TRBJ2-2; D not resolved. V was trimmed by 3 bases and J by 6 bases, leaving 2 bases between them. The CDR3 has 11 residues. Germline V lookup: CDR1 LNHDA, CDR2 SQIVND (reference sequence).

This clonotype was counted only a few times. DNA of the CDR3: TGTGCCACCAGCAGGACTAGTTCCGGGGAGCTGTTTTTT. Its protein product is CATSRTSSGELFF. This chain uses TRBV15 with TRBJ2-2; TRBD2 might be the D (6 bases). Germline V lookup: CDR1 LNHNV, CDR2 YYDKDF (reference sequence). The CDR3 extends over 13 amino acids. V dropped 3 bases and J dropped 6 bases, with 8 bases sitting between them.

This clonotype turned up a few times. J is TRBJ2-4 and V is TRBV7-6; the D gene could be TRBD1 or TRBD2 (5 bases each). The germline CDR1 and CDR2 sequences are SGHVS and FNYEAQ. V dropped 1 base and J dropped 10 bases, with 14 bases sitting between them. CDR3 size: 14 residues. The CDR3 region has the DNA TGTGCCAGCAGCTTAGGGGTTAATGAGGGGATTCAGTACTTC. Protein sequence: CASSLGVNEGIQYF.

This clonotype was seen a handful of times. This chain uses TRBV12-3 or TRBV12-4 with TRBJ2-1; 10 nucleotides line up with TRBD1. Trimming at V came to 7 bases and at J to 3 bases, leaving 6 bases not matched to a gene. This CDR3 comprises 15 residues. The CDR3 coding sequence is TGTGCCAGCACCCCCCGGACAGGGGGCTACAATGAGCAGTTCTTC. Translation: CASTPRTGGYNEQFF.

This sequence joins TRBV7-2 and TRBJ2-5; TRBD1 or TRBD2 may be the D gene (5 bases each). V lost 2 bases, J lost 6 bases, and 16 bases lay in between. Germline CDR1 is SGHTA and CDR2 is FQGNSA. The CDR3 has 15 amino acids. The DNA for the CDR3 is TGTGCCAGCAGCTTATCTCGGGGCAAACAGAAGACCCAGTACTTC. It translates to CASSLSRGKQKTQYF.

This clonotype has more than one count but fewer than ten. The chain employs TRBV3-2 and TRBJ2-1; TRBD1, as called in the table, went unchecked against the DNA. TRBV3-2 is an annotated pseudogene. CDR3 size: 20 residues. The chain's CDR3 is CASSQDGLRGAPSPYNEQFF. DNA for the CDR3: TGTGCCAGCAGCCAAGACGGTCTTCGGGGGGCCCCGAGCCCCTACAATGAGCAGTTCTTC.

The rearrangement uses TRBV5-1 and TRBJ2-3; D is perhaps TRBD2 (6 bases). The V and J ends lost 4 bases and 5 bases respectively, with 14 bases between them. The CDR3 is made up of 14 amino acids. The germline CDR1 and CDR2 sequences are SGHRS and YFSETQ. CDR3: CASSNPSGGDTQYF. The CDR3 bases are TGCGCCAGCAGCAATCCGTCCGGGGGAGATACGCAGTATTTT. Filled out from reference TRBV5-1 and TRBJ2-3, the complete variable domain reads KAGVTQTPRYLIKTRGQQVTLSCSPISGHRSVSWYQQTPGQGLQFLFEYFSETQRNKGNFPGRFSGRQFSNSRSEMNVSTLELGDSALYLCASSNPSGGDTQYFGPGTRLTVL.

V and J are TRBV7-2 and TRBJ2-7; D is undetermined. Germline-derived CDR1 and CDR2 are SGHTA and FQGNSA. CDR3 size: 14 residues. V lost 0 bases and J 1 base, leaving 7 bases between the germline ends. CDR3 protein: CASSLAGQSYEQYF. CDR3 DNA: TGTGCCAGCAGCTTAGCTGGGCAGTCCTACGAGCAGTACTTC.

This clonotype has only a few counts. V gene TRBV5-6 combines with J gene TRBJ1-3; weak D call: TRBD1 (5 bases). The ends were cut back, 4 bases at V and 5 bases at J, with 16 bases in the middle. CDR1 SGHDT and CDR2 YYEEEE come from the germline V gene. The CDR3 runs to 15 residues. The CDR3 bases are TGTGCCAGCAGCGAGGGACGGCAGGGAAGAAACACCATATATTTT. It codes for CASSEGRQGRNTIYF.

The chain has TRBV5-4 and TRBJ2-5, with 7 nucleotides matching TRBD1. Trimming at V came to 4 bases and at J to 4 bases, leaving 10 bases not matched to a gene. Germline loops: CDR1 SGHNT, CDR2 YYREEE (reference sequence). This CDR3 spans 15 amino acids. CDR3 sequence: CASSLRTGVGETQYF. The CDR3 DNA is TGTGCCAGCAGCCTACGGACAGGTGTCGGAGAGACCCAGTACTTC.